The next 22 T cell receptor beta chains were all read from a single sample in a study of cytomegalovirus exposure and HLA in healthy donors. PCR involved 60 Vbeta and 13 Jbeta primers. Assay: immunoSEQ multiplex PCR; the TCRdb copy retains only in-frame clones and omits some. The sample records hundreds of thousands of clones, over 85% being singletons. The specimen sequenced was PBMCs. The receptor source for this set is a woman in her late teens or twenties in good health and CMV-seronegative.

This clone has just one count. The same CDR3 can be traced to other DNA sequences in this sample. This chain connects TRBV5-6 to TRBJ2-7, with TRBD2 matching over 11 bases. The CDR3 spans 14 residues. Trimming at V came to 4 bases and at J to 4 bases, leaving 4 bases not matched to a gene. CDR1 is SGHDT, CDR2 YYEEEE, per germline. In nucleotides, the CDR3 is TGTGCCAGCAGCAGTGGGACTAGCGGTTACGAGCAGTACTTC. Translation gives CASSSGTSGYEQYF.

This clone was seen just once. The chain couples TRBV29-1 to TRBJ1-1; the match to TRBD1 covers 9 bases. The ends lost 5 bases at V and 7 bases at J; junction bases unmatched: 14. This CDR3 has 15 residues. CDR1 is SQVTM and CDR2 is ANQGSEA in the germline V gene. As DNA, the CDR3 is TGCAGCGTTTCCCCAAGGGACAGGGTGGAGGATGAAGCTTTCTTT. It translates to CSVSPRDRVEDEAFF.

The rearrangement joins TRBV19 to TRBJ2-3; D possibly corresponds to TRBD1 (6 bases). This CDR3 is 15 amino acids long. Germline V lookup: CDR1 LNHDA, CDR2 SQIVND (reference sequence). With 4 bases removed from V and 3 bases from J, the gap between germline ends came to 14 bases. CDR3 sequence (DNA): TGTGCCAGTAGTAACGACAGGTATAGTACAGATACGCAGTATTTT. Translating gives CASSNDRYSTDTQYF.

A remark on this clone: Additional DNA sequences in this sample encode the identical CDR3. The CDR3 is CASSLGSSYEQYF. The CDR3 DNA is TGTGCCAGCAGCTTGGGATCCAGCTACGAGCAGTACTTC. The chain has TRBV5-6 and TRBJ2-7; D is unclear. The CDR3 contains 13 residues. Trimming pared 0 bases from V and 3 bases from J, leaving 7 bases between. Germline loops: CDR1 SGHDT, CDR2 YYEEEE.

J is TRBJ2-5 and V is TRBV18; 8 bases agree with TRBD1. The J call may be incorrect, as the DNA end agrees better with TRBJ2-7. Germline V lookup: CDR1 KGHSH, CDR2 LQKENI. This CDR3 has 16 residues. The CDR3 sequence is CASSPRPPGQGYEQYF. Here the CDR3 DNA reads TGTGCCAGCTCACCGCGTCCCCCAGGACAGGGCTACGAGCAGTACTTC.

This chain links TRBV9 with TRBJ2-7; 9 bases line up with TRBD2. The germline V gene encodes CDR1 SGDLS and CDR2 YYNGEE. Trimming took 2 bases from V and 7 from J; bases not matched to a gene: 7. The CDR3 runs to 14 residues. The CDR3 loop is CASSVGGGAKEQYF. CDR3 in DNA: TGTGCCAGCAGCGTCGGCGGGGGGGCCAAAGAGCAGTACTTC.

CDR3 coding DNA: TGTGCCAGCAGTGGGACAGGGGACATCACCTACGAGCAGTACTTC. Translating it yields CASSGTGDITYEQYF. The rearrangement links TRBV6-5 to TRBJ2-7, with 10 bases fitting TRBD1. This CDR3 is 15 amino acids long. After removal of 5 bases from V and 2 bases from J, the junction contained 6 bases not matched to a gene. Germline V gives CDR1 MNHEY, CDR2 SVGAGI.

In DNA form, the CDR3 reads TGCGCCAGCAGCTTGGGGGATTCAGGGTGGGGCACTGAAGCTTTCTTT. It specifies CASSLGDSGWGTEAFF. The gene calls are TRBV5-1 and TRBJ1-1; TRBD1 is a possible D gene (5 bases). The germline V and J ends were trimmed by 0 bases and 4 bases, with 16 bases remaining between them. Germline V gene lookup returns CDR1 SGHRS and CDR2 YFSETQ. The CDR3 contains 16 residues.

The V call is TRBV5-4, the J call TRBJ1-2; D remains ambiguous. The V and J ends lost 0 bases and 3 bases respectively, with 12 bases between them. Looked up from germline, CDR1 is SGHNT and CDR2 is YYREEE (reference sequence). The CDR3 is 15 residues long. CDR3 loop: CASSLVGAGDYGYTF. CDR3 DNA: TGTGCCAGCAGCTTGGTGGGCGCCGGGGACTATGGCTACACCTTC.

This chain uses TRBV10-3 with TRBJ1-5; D is undetermined. The CDR3 loop spans 13 amino acids. Looked up from germline, CDR1 is ENHRY and CDR2 is SYGVKD. The V gene lost 6 bases and the J gene lost 5 bases, with 11 bases spanning the gap. CDR3 region: CAISLTSDQPQHF. CDR3 coding DNA: TGTGCCATCAGCCTGACATCCGATCAGCCCCAGCATTTT.

Of note for this clone: The sample contains more than one DNA sequence encoding this CDR3. The chain links TRBV18 to TRBJ1-1, with TRBD1 identical over 11 bases. The germline CDR1 and CDR2 sequences are KGHSH and LQKENI. V lost 3 bases and J lost 4; bases outside the gene matches: 1. CDR3 length equals 14 residues. The CDR3 DNA follows: TGTGCCAGCTCACCCGGGACAGGGGGCACTGAAGCTTTCTTT. Translated, it gives CASSPGTGGTEAFF.

The gene calls are TRBV11-2 and TRBJ1-2; the D gene is possibly TRBD1 (5 bases). From germline, CDR1 is SGHAT and CDR2 FQNNGV. The CDR3 totals 15 residues. Trimming pared 8 bases from V and 0 bases from J, leaving 16 bases between. CDR3: CASRGLGGANYGYTF. The CDR3 DNA follows: TGTGCCAGCCGAGGCTTGGGGGGGGCTAACTATGGCTACACCTTC.

This rearrangement joins TRBV27 to TRBJ2-7; 8 bases agree with TRBD1. CDR1 MNHEY and CDR2 SMNVEV come from the germline V gene (reference sequence). The CDR3 loop spans 12 amino acids. V was pared by 8 bases and J by 6 bases, with 6 bases of the junction left unmatched. The CDR3 region is CASRGQAGEQYF. CDR3 nucleotide sequence: TGTGCCAGCCGGGGACAGGCGGGCGAGCAGTACTTC.

This clone was counted a single time. The chain joins TRBV9 to TRBJ2-2, with a weak D call TRBD2 (6 bases). The V end was cut by 3 bases, the J end by 1 base, with 7 bases between. The CDR3 extends over 14 amino acids. Germline V gives CDR1 SGDLS, CDR2 YYNGEE. This chain's CDR3 is CASSGGLNTGELFF. The CDR3 nucleotides read TGTGCCAGCAGCGGGGGACTGAACACCGGGGAGCTGTTTTTT.

The table lists this clone with a count of one. The V gene is TRBV7-8, the J gene TRBJ2-2; 16 nucleotides agree with TRBD2. V lost 5 bases, J lost 7 bases, and 16 bases stayed unmatched. CDR1 is SGHVS, CDR2 FQNEAQ, per germline. CDR3 length: 20 residues. As DNA, the CDR3 is TGTGCCAGCAGCCAACCCGGGACTAGCGGGGGGGCACGTAGTGACGGGGAGCTGTTTTTT. Translated, it gives CASSQPGTSGGARSDGELFF.

In its sample, this clone was seen once. The chain couples TRBV30 to TRBJ1-2; D ambiguous. The V end was cut by 2 bases, the J end by 8 bases, with 18 bases between. Germline CDR1 and CDR2: GTSNPN and SVGIG (reference sequence). This CDR3 has 14 amino acids. This CDR3 reads CAWSSRAGDSGYTF. The CDR3 DNA reads as TGTGCCTGGAGTTCGCGGGCAGGAGATAGCGGCTACACCTTC.

In this sample, this clone turned up once. The chain employs TRBV5-1 and TRBJ1-4; D is ambiguous. The CDR3 runs 13 residues. Looked up from germline, CDR1 is SGHRS and CDR2 is YFSETQ. Trimming shortened V by 0 bases and J by 7 bases, and 7 bases separated the two germline ends. CDR3 nucleotides: TGCGCCAGCAGCTTGGGGCGAGGTGAAAAACTGTTTTTT. This translates into CASSLGRGEKLFF.

The chain employs TRBV4-1 and TRBJ1-2, with 7 bases aligning to TRBD1. Per germline, CDR1 MGHRA and CDR2 YSYEKL. The CDR3 contains 14 residues. Trimming cost V 1 base and J 4 bases; bases outside gene matches: 3. DNA for the CDR3: TGCGCCAGCAGCCAAGTAAGGGGGCCCTATGGCTACACCTTC. Encoded protein: CASSQVRGPYGYTF.

A single count supports this clone. The chain recombines TRBV7-2 with TRBJ2-2; no reliable D call. Trimming stripped 1 base from V and 9 bases from J, with 21 bases between. This CDR3 is 17 amino acids long. The germline gives CDR1 SGHTA, CDR2 FQGNSA. The CDR3 sequence: CASSLDPASTFGWELFF. Here the CDR3 DNA reads TGTGCCAGCAGCTTAGATCCAGCGAGCACTTTCGGCTGGGAGCTGTTTTTT.

This clone showed up just a few times. This chain uses TRBV30 with TRBJ2-7, with TRBD2 matching over 14 bases. This CDR3 is 14 amino acids long. V gave up 5 bases and J gave up 2 bases; unmatched junction bases: 2. Germline assignment: CDR1 GTSNPN and CDR2 SVGIG (reference sequence). CDR3 sequence reads: CAWRLAGGPYEQYF. The CDR3 nucleotides read TGTGCCTGGCGACTAGCGGGGGGGCCCTACGAGCAGTACTTC.

CDR3 nucleotide sequence: TGTGCCAGCAGCCCAACCCCGGACAGGGGCGCTGAAGCTTTCTTT. Residues: CASSPTPDRGAEAFF. The rearrangement uses TRBV9 and TRBJ1-1, with TRBD1 matching 9 bases. Per the germline V gene, CDR1 is SGDLS and CDR2 is YYNGEE. This CDR3 comprises 15 residues. Losses at the gene ends were 4 bases for V and 6 bases for J; bases not matched to a gene: 10.

This chain links TRBV25-1 with TRBJ1-1; 8 nucleotides match TRBD1. Germline CDR1 MGHDK, CDR2 SYGVNS. V shed 7 bases and J 2 bases; nucleotides not matched to a gene: 3. The CDR3 runs to 13 residues. In DNA, the CDR3 is TGTGCCAGCAAAGGACAGGGTAACACTGAAGCTTTCTTT. Encoded protein: CASKGQGNTEAFF.